One and the same sample provided the 32 T cell receptor beta chains below, sequenced in a study of T cell responses to AZD1222 COVID-19 vaccine. Measured with immunoSEQ multiplex PCR; TCRdb has only the in-frame clones, and not every one. This sample yields more than 90,000 clones, of which roughly 80% are seen a single time; about 9.7% belongs to the top ten. The sequences come from peripheral blood, collected on day 0 of AZD1222 vaccination. The receptors derive from an adult in good health.

The CDR3: CASSLGQAGSPLHF. For the CDR3, the DNA is TGTGCCAGCAGTTTAGGGCAGGCTGGTTCACCCCTCCACTTT. The chain has TRBV28 and TRBJ1-6; D call uncertain. CDR1 and CDR2 from the germline V gene are MDHEN and SYDVKM. The V end was cut by 2 bases, the J end by 9 bases, with 11 bases between. The CDR3 has 14 residues. The complete variable domain, with remaining parts taken from reference TRBV28 and TRBJ1-6, reads DVKVTQSSRYLVKRTGEKVFLECVQDMDHENMFWYRQDPGLGLRLIYFSYDVKMKEKGDIPEGYSVSREKKERFSLILESASTNQTSMYLCASSLGQAGSPLHFGNGTRLTVT.

This clone was counted a few times. The J gene is TRBJ2-1, the V gene TRBV18; D may be TRBD2 (5 bases). The CDR3 sequence is 16 residues long. CDR1 and CDR2 (germline): KGHSH, LQKENI. Trimming left V 0 bases short and J 5 bases short, with 14 bases between. The CDR3: CASSPPSGKAHNEQFF. As DNA, the CDR3 is TGTGCCAGCTCACCACCTTCCGGGAAGGCCCACAATGAGCAGTTCTTC.

In its sample, this clone was seen once. CDR3: CASSSEDTRNEKLFF. Written as DNA, the CDR3 is TGTGCCAGTTCGTCGGAGGACACCCGTAATGAAAAACTGTTTTTT. The chain links TRBV19 to TRBJ1-4; D possibly corresponds to TRBD1 (5 bases). V was trimmed by 8 bases and J by 4 bases, leaving 17 bases between them. This CDR3 is built from 15 residues. Germline values: CDR1 LNHDA, CDR2 SQIVND (reference sequence).

The rearrangement links TRBV28 to TRBJ1-2, with TRBD1 identical over 8 bases. The CDR3 extends over 12 amino acids. CDR1 is MDHEN and CDR2 is SYDVKM in the germline V gene. Trimming took 4 bases from V and 6 from J; bases not matched to a gene: 1. The CDR3 coding sequence is TGTGCCAGCAGTTCAGGGGGCAATGGCTACACCTTC. It encodes CASSSGGNGYTF.

V usage is TRBV2 and J usage is TRBJ2-5; the D is unclear. Trimming shortened V by 4 bases and J by 4 bases, and 10 bases separated the two germline ends. Germline CDR1 reads SNHLY; CDR2 reads FYNNEI. This CDR3 contains 13 residues. CDR3 amino acids: CASSVVPAETQYF. In DNA, the CDR3 is TGTGCCAGCAGTGTAGTTCCGGCAGAGACCCAGTACTTC. The variable domain in full, with the rest retrieved from reference TRBV2 and TRBJ2-5, is EPEVTQTPSHQVTQMGQEVILRCVPISNHLYFYWYRQILGQKVEFLVSFYNNEISEKSEIFDDQFSVERPDGSNFTLKIRSTKLEDSAMYFCASSVVPAETQYFGPGTRLLVL.

J is TRBJ1-2 and V is TRBV20-1; 8 bases are shared with TRBD1. Germline CDR1 is DFQATT and CDR2 is SNEGSKA (reference sequence). This CDR3 comprises 15 residues. V shed 3 bases, J shed 5 bases, and the junction held 11 bases outside the gene matches. The CDR3 loop is CSASPGQVTPYGYTF. The CDR3, as DNA: TGCAGTGCTAGTCCGGGACAGGTCACACCTTATGGCTACACCTTC.

This chain joins TRBV6-5 and TRBJ2-5, with D perhaps given as TRBD1 or TRBD2 (5 bases each). Germline V gene data show CDR1 as MNHEY and CDR2 as SVGAGI. The CDR3 totals 13 residues. Deletions cut 5 bases from V and 4 bases from J, with 11 bases between. The CDR3 reads CASSIEGLETQYF. The CDR3 DNA follows: TGTGCCAGCAGTATCGAGGGGTTAGAGACCCAGTACTTC.

This clone appeared a single time. V gene TRBV7-9 combines with J gene TRBJ1-2; D remains ambiguous. Trimming took 6 bases from V and 2 from J, leaving 10 bases between them. CDR3 length: 13 residues. The germline V gene has CDR1 SEHNR and CDR2 FQNEAQ (reference sequence). CDR3: CASSHEENYGYTF. For the CDR3, the DNA is TGTGCCAGCAGTCATGAAGAGAACTATGGCTACACCTTC.

The rearrangement uses TRBV29-1 and TRBJ2-1, with 7 bases lining up with TRBD1. CDR1 is SQVTM and CDR2 is ANQGSEA in the germline V gene. J was trimmed by 12 bases and V by 7 bases; bases with no gene match: 9. The CDR3 runs to 11 residues. As DNA, the CDR3 is TGCAGCGAGGAAGAGGGGGCTCGGCAGTTCTTC. Amino acids: CSEEEGARQFF.

This clone was detected only a few times. The chain carries TRBV4-1 and TRBJ1-2; no firm D call. The CDR3 is made up of 15 amino acids. Trimming took off 0 bases at V and 8 bases at J, with 16 bases between the two ends. CDR1 and CDR2 (germline): MGHRA, YSYEKL. The CDR3 spells CASSQDPLGGRGYTF. CDR3 DNA: TGCGCCAGCAGCCAAGACCCCTTGGGAGGCCGCGGCTACACCTTC.

The chain combines TRBV11-1 with TRBJ2-5; no clear D gene. Between the trimmed V and J ends, which lost 6 bases and 5 bases, there was a span of 7 bases. The CDR3 length is 11 residues. Germline V lookup: CDR1 SGHAT, CDR2 FQDESV (reference sequence). CDR3 coding DNA: TGTGCCAGCAGTCTCAGTGAGACCCAGTACTTC. Its protein product is CASSLSETQYF.

This chain uses TRBV5-1 with TRBJ1-1; D not certain. The CDR3 totals 13 residues. Germline CDR1 is SGHRS and CDR2 is YFSETQ. V lost 5 bases and J 4 bases, leaving 12 bases between the germline ends. In DNA, the CDR3 is TGCGCCAGCAGGGTGGAGGTTAGCACTGAAGCTTTCTTT. This sequence encodes CASRVEVSTEAFF.

The J gene is TRBJ1-3, the V gene TRBV7-2, with 7 bases identical to TRBD1. This CDR3 region has 16 residues. The germline CDR1 and CDR2 sequences are SGHTA and FQGNSA. J gave up 0 bases and V 5 bases, and 7 bases lay outside the gene matches. The CDR3 DNA is TGTGCCAGCAGCCCTGGACAGGCCGGCTCTGGAAACACCATATATTTT. Translating it yields CASSPGQAGSGNTIYF.

The rearrangement uses TRBV5-4 and TRBJ1-6; 7 nucleotides line up with TRBD1. CDR1 is SGHNT and CDR2 is YYREEE in the germline V gene (reference sequence). The CDR3 spans 14 residues. Losses at the gene ends were 10 bases for V and 7 bases for J; bases not matched to a gene: 11. CDR3 DNA sequence: TGTGCCGTGAACGTCAGGGGGACAAATTCACCCCTCCACTTT. This gives the protein CAVNVRGTNSPLHF.

The rearrangement joins TRBV5-4 to TRBJ2-3; either TRBD1 or TRBD2 may supply D (5 bases each). The ends were cut back, 8 bases at V and 0 bases at J, with 13 bases in the middle. The CDR3 has 14 residues. From germline, CDR1 is SGHNT and CDR2 YYREEE (reference sequence). The CDR3 DNA is TGTGCCAGTTTAAAGGGACGAAGCACAGATACGCAGTATTTT. Protein sequence: CASLKGRSTDTQYF.

This chain links TRBV7-9 with TRBJ2-5; TRBD2 agrees at 7 bases. This CDR3 is 15 amino acids long. The V segment lost 5 bases and the J segment 4 bases; nucleotides outside the gene matches: 10. Germline CDR1 is SEHNR and CDR2 is FQNEAQ (reference sequence). CDR3 sequence: CASSPSGALGETQYF. The CDR3, as DNA: TGTGCCAGCAGCCCCAGCGGGGCTTTGGGAGAGACCCAGTACTTC. The full variable domain, with the rest looked up from reference TRBV7-9 and TRBJ2-5, is DTGVSQNPRHKITKRGQNVTFRCDPISEHNRLYWYRQTLGQGPEFLTYFQNEAQLEKSRLLSDRFSAERPKGSFSTLEIQRTEQGDSAMYLCASSPSGALGETQYFGPGTRLLVL.

A word on this clone: Compared with germline, one end of the junction differs, possibly owing to a read error. Within the sample, other DNA sequences also encode this same CDR3. The gene calls are TRBV3-1 (or the pseudogene TRBV3-2) and TRBJ2-2, with D possibly TRBD2 on 7 matching bases. Per the germline V gene, CDR1 is LGHDT and CDR2 is YNNKEL (reference sequence). This CDR3 spans 16 amino acids. This CDR3 reads CARSARWGGGPGELFF. In DNA, the CDR3 is TGTGCCCGCAGCGCGAGATGGGGAGGGGGGCCCGGGGAGCTGTTTTTT.

V gene TRBV3-1 (or the pseudogene TRBV3-2) combines with J gene TRBJ1-6, with D perhaps matching TRBD1 (6 bases). Per germline, CDR1 LGHDT and CDR2 YNNKEL (reference sequence). Trimming removed 0 bases from V and 6 bases from J, with 12 bases in between. The CDR3 runs to 16 residues. This chain's CDR3 is CASSQDRGTFNSPLHF. The CDR3 bases are TGTGCCAGCAGCCAAGATCGTGGGACATTTAATTCACCCCTCCACTTT.

The chain is built from TRBV7-9 and TRBJ2-7; D might be TRBD1 or TRBD2, each matching 5 bases. Germline V gene sequence: CDR1 SEHNR, CDR2 FQNEAQ (reference sequence). The CDR3 sequence is 12 residues long. V was pared by 2 bases and J by 6 bases, with 8 bases between. CDR3 residues: CASSLIGGEQYF. As DNA, the CDR3 is TGTGCCAGCAGCTTAATTGGGGGCGAGCAGTACTTC. The full variable domain, its missing parts supplied by reference TRBV7-9 and TRBJ2-7, is DTGVSQNPRHKITKRGQNVTFRCDPISEHNRLYWYRQTLGQGPEFLTYFQNEAQLEKSRLLSDRFSAERPKGSFSTLEIQRTEQGDSAMYLCASSLIGGEQYFGPGTRLTVT.

The gene calls are TRBV5-1 and TRBJ2-1, with 16 bases aligning to TRBD2. Germline-derived CDR1 and CDR2 are SGHRS and YFSETQ. V shed 1 base and J 6 bases; nucleotides not matched to a gene: 10. CDR3 length: 19 residues. DNA for the CDR3: TGCGCCAGCAGCTTGATAAAAGGGACTAGCGGGAGGGCCTTCAATGAGCAGTTCTTC. Protein: CASSLIKGTSGRAFNEQFF.

The chain couples TRBV7-2 to TRBJ2-1; the match to TRBD2 covers 11 bases. The CDR3 is 13 amino acids. Germline CDR1 SGHTA, CDR2 FQGNSA. Trimming removed 5 bases from V and 11 bases from J; junction bases left unmatched: 5. The CDR3 reads CASSPTSGRKQFF. The DNA of the CDR3 is TGTGCCAGCAGCCCTACTAGCGGGAGAAAGCAGTTCTTC.

The rearrangement joins TRBV4-2 to TRBJ2-1, with 11 bases identical to TRBD2. V gave up 1 base and J gave up 6 bases; unmatched junction bases: 5. The CDR3 consists of 16 residues. The V gene's germline CDR1 is LGHNA and CDR2 YNFKEQ. The CDR3 DNA reads as TGTGCCAGCAGCCAAGCATTACTAGCGGGAGCCAATGAGCAGTTCTTC. Translation gives CASSQALLAGANEQFF.

The chain joins TRBV14 to TRBJ2-6, with TRBD1 identical over 7 bases. CDR1 and CDR2 (germline): SGHDN, FVKESK. Trimming took 1 base from V and 0 from J; bases not matched to a gene: 9. This CDR3 spans 19 amino acids. The CDR3 reads CASSQVSGTAISGANVLTF. The DNA for the CDR3 is TGTGCCAGCAGCCAAGTCTCCGGGACAGCCATCTCTGGGGCCAACGTCCTGACTTTC.

The chain uses TRBV7-2 and TRBJ1-1; no definite D call. Germline loops: CDR1 SGHTA, CDR2 FQGNSA. Trimming shortened V by 3 bases and J by 2 bases, and 10 bases separated the two germline ends. This CDR3 spans 14 amino acids. This CDR3 is CASSFVGHNTEAFF. CDR3 coding DNA: TGTGCCAGCAGCTTCGTCGGGCACAACACTGAAGCTTTCTTT.

The chain combines TRBV7-9 with TRBJ2-1; 8 bases map to TRBD2. The CDR3 is 17 residues long. Germline V gives CDR1 SEHNR, CDR2 FQNEAQ (reference sequence). V gave up 5 bases and J gave up 1 base; unmatched junction bases: 10. CDR3 DNA sequence: TGTGCCAGCAGCCGCCGTGGTAGCGGGACATCCTACAATGAGCAGTTCTTC. Translation gives CASSRRGSGTSYNEQFF.

The rearrangement uses TRBV28 and TRBJ2-3, with unresolved D. V lost 6 bases and J 6 bases, leaving 10 bases between the germline ends. CDR1 and CDR2 from the germline V gene are MDHEN and SYDVKM. The length of the CDR3 is 12 residues. CDR3 loop: CASRLKRDTQYF. The CDR3 DNA is TGTGCCAGCAGACTTAAGAGGGATACGCAGTATTTT.

The chain links TRBV4-2 to TRBJ1-1; weak D call: TRBD1 (6 bases). Germline-derived CDR1 and CDR2 are LGHNA and YNFKEQ. Trimming removed 0 bases at V and 1 base at J, with 6 bases between. This CDR3 is built from 14 residues. For the CDR3, the DNA is TGTGCCAGCAGCCAAGAAGGGGGGAACACTGAAGCTTTCTTT. Translated: CASSQEGGNTEAFF.

This clone has just one count. This sequence joins TRBV3-1 (or the pseudogene TRBV3-2) and TRBJ2-7, with D possibly TRBD1 on 5 matching bases. The ends were cut back, 2 bases at V and 6 bases at J, with 14 bases in the middle. The CDR3 is made up of 14 amino acids. The germline V gene has CDR1 LGHDT and CDR2 YNNKEL (reference sequence). CDR3 loop: CASSQSYRRIEQYF. CDR3 DNA: TGTGCCAGCAGCCAATCATACAGGCGGATCGAGCAGTACTTC.

This clone turned up a few times. This chain links TRBV27 with TRBJ2-1; 8 bases are shared with TRBD2. CDR3 length: 15 amino acids. Trimming took 7 bases from V and 0 from J; bases not matched to a gene: 5. Per the germline V gene, CDR1 is MNHEY and CDR2 is SMNVEV (reference sequence). The CDR3 DNA reads TGTGCCAGCACCCTAGCGGGTCCCTCCTACAATGAGCAGTTCTTC. This gives the protein CASTLAGPSYNEQFF.

This clone occurred a few times. This sequence joins TRBV7-8 and TRBJ1-1; D is uncertain. CDR3 length: 16 residues. V shed 4 bases and J shed 0 bases, with 15 bases lying between them. Germline CDR1 reads SGHVS; CDR2 reads FQNEAQ. CDR3 DNA sequence: TGTGCCAGCAGCTCCGTGATCCACAGCATGAACACTGAAGCTTTCTTT. Translation gives CASSSVIHSMNTEAFF. Looking up the rest from reference TRBV7-8 and TRBJ1-1 gives the full variable domain: GAGVSQSPRYKVAKRGQDVALRCDPISGHVSLFWYQQALGQGPEFLTYFQNEAQLDKSGLPSDRFFAERPEGSVSTLKIQRTQQEDSAVYLCASSSVIHSMNTEAFFGQGTRLTVV.

The chain employs TRBV19 and TRBJ1-5, with D possibly matching TRBD1 (6 bases). Between the trimmed V and J ends, which lost 3 bases and 4 bases, there was a span of 16 bases. Per germline, CDR1 LNHDA and CDR2 SQIVND (reference sequence). The CDR3 loop spans 16 amino acids. Written as DNA, the CDR3 is TGTGCCAGTAGTATCGTCAGACGGGGGGCAAATCAGCCCCAGCATTTT. This encodes CASSIVRRGANQPQHF. Supplemented by reference TRBV19 and TRBJ1-5, the full variable domain reads DGGITQSPKYLFRKEGQNVTLSCEQNLNHDAMYWYRQDPGQGLRLIYYSQIVNDFQKGDIAEGYSVSREKKESFPLTVTSAQKNPTAFYLCASSIVRRGANQPQHFGDGTRLSIL.

This chain connects TRBV30 to TRBJ2-7; a possible D gene is TRBD2 (5 bases). Per germline, CDR1 GTSNPN and CDR2 SVGIG (reference sequence). This CDR3 is 12 amino acids long. V was clipped by 1 base and J by 7 bases, with 11 bases between them. In nucleotides, the CDR3 is TGTGCCTGGAGTGGACAATGGAGGGAGCAGTACTTC. It encodes CAWSGQWREQYF.